The following is a TCR beta chain sequence with its context. Its target is unknown. The authors extracted RNA and reverse transcribed it into cDNA as the sequencing template. Repertoires were generated with immunoSEQ multiplex PCR, while TCRdb's copy carries only in-frame clones and drops some. The sample lists about 190,000 clones; 60% to 70% were seen once. This entry belongs to a study of CD8+ T cells in alopecia areata. Points from the study as a whole: Sequence data from scalp samples additionally include resident alphabeta T cells of normal skin.

This CDR3 contains 14 residues. With 0 bases removed from V and 4 bases from J, the gap between germline ends came to 9 bases. Germline V gives CDR1 SNHLY, CDR2 FYNNEI. Treatment of the sample: oral pan-JAK inhibitor, 5-10 mg twice daily. This material consisted of CD4+ T cells sorted from blood, taken at week 4, from a patient treated with tofacitinib. The chain is built from TRBV2 and TRBJ1-2, with D unclear. The sequence was obtained from a human donor with alopecia areata. This chain's CDR3 is CASSEAMSSYGYTF. CDR3 nucleotide sequence: TGTGCCAGCAGTGAAGCTATGAGTTCCTATGGCTACACCTTC.